This T cell receptor beta chain emerged from a study of blood T cell repertoires in COVID-19. Methods used by the authors: Amplification of reference gene primers was used by the study to estimate nucleated cell counts. The table came from immunoSEQ multiplex PCR; TCRdb's copy has only in-frame clones and leaves some out. V, J and clone size reflect that table, while D and trimming were determined from the DNA. The sample lists tens of thousands of clones; over 80% were seen once. V lost 3 bases and J lost 5; bases outside the gene matches: 9. This CDR3 has 15 amino acids. Germline CDR1 and CDR2: KGHSH and LQKENI. This clone has only a few counts.

This rearrangement joins TRBV18 to TRBJ1-2; TRBD1 aligns across 7 bases. This receptor was obtained from a human donor in a cohort sampled during active COVID-19. Sequences were obtained from peripheral blood. CDR3 DNA sequence: TGTGCCAGCTCACCTTCGGGACAGCAAAAGTATGGCTACACCTTC. It yields the protein CASSPSGQQKYGYTF.